What follows are 28 T cell receptor beta chains derived from one specimen sequenced in a study of regulatory T cells in long-lasting Graves disease. Documented time point: persistent/refractory GD, antithyroid drugs over 5 years with positive TRAb. Researchers made the TCR library from RNA that was extracted from PBMCs. Sequencing libraries for TCR beta were prepared with iRepertoire HTBI primers and Arm-PCR of CDR3 regions. TCRdb analysed the multiplex PCR reads with MiXCR anew, one entry per CDR3 protein. The table lists roughly 450,000 distinct CDR3 sequences, approximately 23% of them singletons. Material: peripheral blood mononuclear cells (PBMCs), obtained when the disease was refractory, from a patient treated with antithyroid drugs. Receptors originate from a female donor with Graves disease.

The sample holds many counts of this clonotype. The rearrangement uses TRBV3-1 and TRBJ2-7, with D hard to call. The CDR3 spans 14 residues. CDR1 is LGHDT, CDR2 YNNKEL, per germline (reference sequence). Trimming cost V 0 bases and J 0 bases, with 6 bases left between them. The CDR3 spells CASSQDRYSYEQYF. The CDR3 region has the DNA TGTGCCAGCAGCCAAGATAGGTACTCCTACGAGCAGTACTTC.

This chain uses TRBV7-2 with TRBJ2-1, with TRBD2 matching 7 bases. The V segment lost 1 base and the J segment 2 bases; nucleotides outside the gene matches: 5. Germline V gene lookup returns CDR1 SGHTA and CDR2 FQGNSA. This CDR3 is built from 16 residues. The CDR3 bases are TGTGCCAGCAGCTTAGAGGTGGGGGGGGCCTACAATGAGCAGTTCTTC. Its protein product is CASSLEVGGAYNEQFF.

This clonotype was found many times. V usage is TRBV12-3 or TRBV12-4 and J usage is TRBJ2-7, with 7 positions matching TRBD1. J was trimmed by 6 bases and V by 3 bases; bases with no gene match: 8. This CDR3 region has 14 residues. CDR3 coding DNA: TGTGCCAGCAGTTTTGGTAGGGGGCGGGTCGAGCAGTACTTC. Translated: CASSFGRGRVEQYF.

This clonotype was detected only a few times. This rearrangement joins TRBV19 to TRBJ2-7, with 9 bases fitting TRBD1. The junction had 14 bases not matched to a gene; V was cut back by 4 bases and J by 7 bases. CDR1 and CDR2 from the germline V gene are LNHDA and SQIVND (reference sequence). There are 16 residues in the CDR3. The CDR3 nucleotides are TGTGCCAGTAGTACCTCCGGGACAGGGATCAACCTAGAGCAGTACTTC. This gives the protein CASSTSGTGINLEQYF.

The sample holds a few counts of this clonotype. The chain couples TRBV30 to TRBJ1-3; D remains unclear. Trimming took off 2 bases at V and 1 base at J, with 12 bases between the two ends. The CDR3 is made up of 15 amino acids. Germline V gives CDR1 GTSNPN, CDR2 SVGIG (reference sequence). The CDR3 coding sequence is TGTGCCTGGAGTCCCCTCAAGGGTTCTGGAAACACCATATATTTT. This translates into CAWSPLKGSGNTIYF.

The chain employs TRBV7-2 and TRBJ2-3; 7 bases are a match to TRBD2. The CDR3 extends over 15 amino acids. Per germline, CDR1 SGHTA and CDR2 FQGNSA. V trimming: 1 base; J trimming: 4 bases; junction bases outside the gene matches: 5. The CDR3, as DNA: TGTGCCAGCAGCTTAGGGACTAGTAGCCCAGATACGCAGTATTTT. The encoded protein is CASSLGTSSPDTQYF.

In this sample, this clonotype turned up many times. This chain links TRBV28 with TRBJ1-2; maybe TRBD1 (5 bases). The CDR3 consists of 14 residues. The V end lost 5 bases, the J end lost 8 bases, and 18 bases lay between the germline ends. Germline CDR1 is MDHEN and CDR2 is SYDVKM. The DNA of the CDR3 is TGTGCCAGCAGTGTCTCTCTCAGGGTACAAGGCTACACCTTC. Residues: CASSVSLRVQGYTF.

As regards this clonotype: One base away lies a much larger clone, so this may be a sequencing read error. The rearrangement links TRBV11-2 to TRBJ2-2, with D hard to call. V was clipped by 9 bases and J by 6 bases, with 8 bases between them. Germline V lookup: CDR1 SGHAT, CDR2 FQNNGV. The CDR3 loop spans 11 amino acids. CDR3 sequence (DNA): TGTGCCAGGAGCCACGCCGGGGAGCTGTTTTTT. Translated: CARSHAGELFF.

The chain couples TRBV6-1 to TRBJ2-7; 7 nucleotides agree with TRBD1. V dropped 7 bases and J dropped 4; count of bases not matched to a gene: 13. Germline V gives CDR1 MNHNS, CDR2 SASEGT. This CDR3 spans 15 amino acids. CDR3 region: CASTIPGGTVYEQYF. In DNA, the CDR3 is TGTGCCAGCACCATCCCGGGTGGGACAGTATACGAGCAGTACTTC.

This clonotype was counted between two and nine times. This sequence joins TRBV20-1 and TRBJ1-4; D is uncertain. V was cut by 2 bases and J by 1 base, with 8 bases left in between. CDR3 size: 14 residues. Germline V gene sequence: CDR1 DFQATT, CDR2 SNEGSKA (reference sequence). The CDR3 protein is CSARLSGTNEKLFF. As DNA, the CDR3 is TGCAGTGCTAGATTGTCAGGAACTAATGAAAAACTGTTTTTT.

This clonotype was counted only a few times. The chain joins TRBV28 to TRBJ2-1, with 14 bases aligning to TRBD2. The CDR3 extends over 18 amino acids. Germline V gene data show CDR1 as MDHEN and CDR2 as SYDVKM. V lost 3 bases to trimming and J lost 0 bases; unmatched junction nucleotides: 4. CDR3 loop: CASSLGLAGEYSYNEQFF. Written as DNA, the CDR3 is TGTGCCAGCAGTTTGGGACTAGCGGGAGAATACTCCTACAATGAGCAGTTCTTC. The full variable domain, its missing parts supplied by reference TRBV28 and TRBJ2-1, is DVKVTQSSRYLVKRTGEKVFLECVQDMDHENMFWYRQDPGLGLRLIYFSYDVKMKEKGDIPEGYSVSREKKERFSLILESASTNQTSMYLCASSLGLAGEYSYNEQFFGPGTRLTVL.

Many counts were recorded for this clonotype. This sequence joins TRBV25-1 and TRBJ1-6, with D tentatively TRBD1 (6 bases). This CDR3 is 13 amino acids long. Trimming took off 9 bases at V and 7 bases at J, with 13 bases between the two ends. Germline V gene sequence: CDR1 MGHDK, CDR2 SYGVNS. The CDR3 DNA reads TGTGCCAGTACAGAACAGGGAAATTCACCCCTCCACTTT. Translating it yields CASTEQGNSPLHF.

This clonotype turned up a few times. The chain joins TRBV19 to TRBJ1-1; D uncertain. This CDR3 spans 16 amino acids. V lost 0 bases and J lost 0, with 11 bases in between. CDR1 and CDR2 (germline): LNHDA, SQIVND (reference sequence). CDR3 in amino acids: CASSIDLPVMNTEAFF. CDR3 in DNA: TGTGCCAGTAGTATAGATCTCCCGGTGATGAACACTGAAGCTTTCTTT.

This clonotype occurred many times. This chain connects TRBV7-2 to TRBJ2-7, with no clear D. The V gene lost 1 base and the J gene lost 6 bases, with 10 bases spanning the gap. Germline V gene data show CDR1 as SGHTA and CDR2 as FQGNSA. CDR3 length equals 13 residues. The CDR3 region is CASSLGWAAEQYF. The CDR3 coding sequence is TGTGCCAGCAGCTTAGGTTGGGCCGCCGAGCAGTACTTC.

The chain joins TRBV5-6 to TRBJ1-1; D might be TRBD1 (6 bases). Trimming removed 2 bases from V and 7 bases from J, with 15 bases in between. There are 14 residues in the CDR3. Germline V lookup: CDR1 SGHDT, CDR2 YYEEEE. The CDR3 here is CASSLFQGPNEAFF. CDR3 bases: TGTGCCAGCAGCTTATTTCAGGGGCCTAATGAAGCTTTCTTT.

The CDR3 here is CASSFGFTAKKSGAFF. The DNA of the CDR3 is TGTGCCAGCAGCTTCGGTTTCACGGCTAAAAAGAGCGGAGCTTTCTTT. The chain employs TRBV7-9 and TRBJ1-1; D uncertain. Germline CDR1 and CDR2: SEHNR and FQNEAQ (reference sequence). This CDR3 has 16 residues. V was clipped by 3 bases and J by 10 bases, with 24 bases between them.

This clonotype was counted many times. The rearrangement uses TRBV2 and TRBJ1-2; no clear D. V lost 7 bases and J lost 1, with 10 bases in between. Germline lookup yields CDR1 SNHLY and CDR2 FYNNEI. The CDR3 sequence is 13 residues long. CDR3 nucleotides: TGTGCCAGCAAACCAGCCTTTAACTATGGCTACACCTTC. Its translation: CASKPAFNYGYTF.

This clonotype was recorded at least ten times. This chain connects TRBV28 to TRBJ1-1; the D is unclear. The CDR3 is 14 amino acids. V lost 1 base to trimming and J lost 6 bases, with 12 bases between them. CDR1 MDHEN and CDR2 SYDVKM come from the germline V gene. CDR3 nucleotides: TGTGCCAGCAGTTTATTTCGGGGTTTCGCTGAAGCTTTCTTT. The encoded protein is CASSLFRGFAEAFF.

The genes are TRBV6-2 or TRBV6-3 and TRBJ2-5; the match to TRBD2 covers 9 bases. Germline V gene lookup returns CDR1 MNHEY and CDR2 SVGEGT. The CDR3 is made up of 16 amino acids. With V trimmed by 6 bases and J by 5 bases, 13 bases remained unmatched. The CDR3 region has the DNA TGTGCCAGCAGCGTCGCCGCGGGAGGGGTCGGGGAGACCCAGTACTTC. It is translated as CASSVAAGGVGETQYF.

V and J are TRBV7-9 and TRBJ2-3; TRBD2 matches at 8 bases. Germline CDR1 and CDR2: SEHNR and FQNEAQ (reference sequence). The V and J ends lost 5 bases and 0 bases, in that order; junction bases with no gene match: 10. This CDR3 is 17 amino acids long. The CDR3 sequence: CASSQIPSGLSTDTQYF. The DNA for the CDR3 is TGTGCCAGCAGCCAAATCCCTAGCGGGCTTAGCACAGATACGCAGTATTTT.

The chain carries TRBV27 and TRBJ2-2; D may match TRBD1 or TRBD2 (7 bases each). The V end was cut by 5 bases, the J end by 7 bases, with 14 bases between. Germline assignment: CDR1 MNHEY and CDR2 SMNVEV (reference sequence). The CDR3 loop spans 14 amino acids. CDR3 amino acids: CASSPGGAHGELFF. CDR3 DNA sequence: TGTGCCAGCAGTCCAGGGGGGGCCCACGGGGAGCTGTTTTTT.

The rearrangement links TRBV4-1 to TRBJ2-7; 8 nucleotides align to TRBD2. With 1 base clipped from V and 6 bases from J, the junction kept 5 bases outside the gene matches. Germline V lookup: CDR1 MGHRA, CDR2 YSYEKL. There are 14 residues in the CDR3. CDR3 amino acids: CASSQVGLAGEQYF. In DNA, the CDR3 is TGCGCCAGCAGCCAAGTAGGCCTAGCGGGCGAGCAGTACTTC.

This clonotype showed up many times. The chain uses TRBV12-5 and TRBJ1-4, with TRBD1 as a possible D gene (5 bases). There are 15 residues in the CDR3. CDR1 and CDR2 (germline): LGHNT, FRNRAP. The V end lost 0 bases, the J end lost 8 bases, and 13 bases lay between the germline ends. The CDR3 loop reads CASGLVRGELEKLFF. The CDR3 DNA reads TGTGCTAGTGGTTTGGTACGAGGGGAGTTGGAAAAACTGTTTTTT.

The J gene is TRBJ1-1, the V gene TRBV29-1; TRBD1 is a possible D gene (5 bases). Germline V gene sequence: CDR1 SQVTM, CDR2 ANQGSEA. The CDR3 totals 13 residues. V shed 6 bases and J shed 4 bases, with 15 bases lying between them. CDR3 region: CSVRAGRGTEAFF. As DNA, the CDR3 is TGCAGCGTCCGGGCGGGGCGGGGCACTGAAGCTTTCTTT.

At least ten counts were recorded for this clonotype. The J gene is TRBJ1-1, the V gene TRBV7-2; D gene unclear. CDR1 is SGHTA and CDR2 is FQGNSA in the germline V gene. The CDR3 totals 15 residues. Trimming removed 5 bases from V and 6 bases from J, with 19 bases in between. In nucleotides, the CDR3 is TGTGCCAGCAGCCCCTTCTCCGGGAAGTCCGCTGAAGCTTTCTTT. Protein sequence: CASSPFSGKSAEAFF.

Points on this clonotype: At one end, the junction sequence differs from germline, possibly due to a read error. The V and J genes are TRBV7-7 and TRBJ2-5; 13 bases align to TRBD2. Germline V lookup: CDR1 SSHAT, CDR2 FNYEAQ (reference sequence). The CDR3 sequence is 13 residues long. CDR3 sequence (DNA): TGTGCTAGCAGCACCGGGACTAGCGGGGTCGAGTACTTC. Translated: CASSTGTSGVEYF.

This clonotype was observed many times. The V call is TRBV7-8, the J call TRBJ1-2; TRBD1 matches 10 bases. V lost 4 bases, J lost 7 bases, and 6 bases stayed unmatched. The CDR3 has 14 residues. From germline, CDR1 is SGHVS and CDR2 FQNEAQ. This CDR3 is CASSSDRGLGGYTF. DNA of the CDR3: TGTGCCAGCAGCTCAGACAGGGGGCTCGGTGGCTACACCTTC. Supplemented by reference TRBV7-8 and TRBJ1-2, the full variable domain reads GAGVSQSPRYKVAKRGQDVALRCDPISGHVSLFWYQQALGQGPEFLTYFQNEAQLDKSGLPSDRFFAERPEGSVSTLKIQRTQQEDSAVYLCASSSDRGLGGYTFGSGTRLTVV.

In its sample, this clonotype was seen many times. V and J are TRBV9 and TRBJ2-7; D perhaps matches TRBD1 (6 bases). This CDR3 region has 13 residues. V dropped 0 bases and J dropped 3 bases, with 7 bases sitting between them. Germline CDR1 SGDLS, CDR2 YYNGEE. The DNA of the CDR3 is TGTGCCAGCAGCGTAGCAGGGGACTACGAGCAGTACTTC. Translating it yields CASSVAGDYEQYF.